The 28 T cell receptor beta chains in this list originate from one sample, sequenced in a study of blood T cell repertoires in COVID-19. Sequencing used immunoSEQ multiplex PCR; TCRdb keeps in-frame clones, though not all of them. This table holds over 10,000 clones, 88% found once. Input material: peripheral blood. These receptors were collected from a human donor in a cohort sampled during active COVID-19.

This chain connects TRBV19 to TRBJ2-5, with D tentatively TRBD2 (6 bases). The CDR3 contains 15 residues. Germline CDR1 and CDR2: LNHDA and SQIVND (reference sequence). V was trimmed by 3 bases and J by 1 base, leaving 12 bases between them. The CDR3 is CASSIGRGLQETQYF. As DNA, the CDR3 is TGTGCCAGTAGTATCGGGCGGGGACTCCAAGAGACCCAGTACTTC.

This rearrangement joins TRBV6-6 to TRBJ1-5; 8 nucleotides align to TRBD1. CDR3 length equals 13 residues. Losses at the gene ends were 6 bases for V and 4 bases for J; bases not matched to a gene: 2. Germline CDR1 MNHNY, CDR2 SVGAGI (reference sequence). The CDR3 here is CASRDRDNQPQHF. DNA of the CDR3: TGTGCCAGCAGGGACAGGGATAATCAGCCCCAGCATTTT.

The chain links TRBV5-1 to TRBJ2-7; the match to TRBD1 covers 8 bases. This CDR3 has 12 amino acids. The ends lost 6 bases at V and 5 bases at J; junction bases unmatched: 4. Germline V gene lookup returns CDR1 SGHRS and CDR2 YFSETQ. DNA of the CDR3: TGCGCCAGCATGGGACAGGTTGACGAGCAGTACTTC. Protein: CASMGQVDEQYF.

This chain connects TRBV7-9 to TRBJ2-1; weak D call: TRBD2 (5 bases). V was cut by 1 base and J by 10 bases, with 17 bases left in between. Per the germline V gene, CDR1 is SEHNR and CDR2 is FQNEAQ (reference sequence). This CDR3 is built from 15 residues. The CDR3 nucleotides read TGTGCCAGCAGCTTAGACCCCACCGGGGTCCAGGAGCAGTTCTTC. This encodes CASSLDPTGVQEQFF.

This rearrangement joins TRBV28 to TRBJ1-2; the match to TRBD1 covers 7 bases. The CDR3 is 14 residues long. The germline V gene has CDR1 MDHEN and CDR2 SYDVKM. The V gene end was trimmed by 6 bases and the J gene end by 3 bases; junction bases not matched to a gene: 7. In DNA, the CDR3 is TGTGCCAGCAGAACCGGGACAGAGTACTATGGCTACACCTTC. It encodes CASRTGTEYYGYTF.

The chain combines TRBV5-1 with TRBJ1-1; possibly TRBD1 for D (5 bases). V gave up 0 bases and J gave up 0 bases, with 9 bases separating them. Germline V lookup: CDR1 SGHRS, CDR2 YFSETQ. This CDR3 is built from 15 residues. The CDR3 is CASSLDRSMNTEAFF. CDR3 nucleotide sequence: TGCGCCAGCAGCTTGGACAGGTCTATGAACACTGAAGCTTTCTTT.

The chain uses TRBV2 and TRBJ2-7; TRBD2 is a possible D gene (5 bases). V was pared by 7 bases and J by 1 base, with 14 bases between. The CDR3 runs to 14 residues. Germline-derived CDR1 and CDR2 are SNHLY and FYNNEI. CDR3 sequence: CASNLKRISYEQYF. The CDR3 DNA is TGTGCCAGCAATCTTAAGCGGATTTCCTACGAGCAGTACTTC.

The chain has TRBV10-3 and TRBJ2-2; 8 bases match TRBD2. This CDR3 contains 15 residues. The J segment lost 2 bases and the V segment lost 2 bases, leaving 1 base of the junction unmatched. CDR1 and CDR2 (germline): ENHRY, SYGVKD. The CDR3 is CAISERGGNTGELFF. The CDR3 region has the DNA TGTGCCATCAGTGAGCGGGGGGGAAACACCGGGGAGCTGTTTTTT.

V is TRBV7-2 and J is TRBJ1-1; D not certain. From germline, CDR1 is SGHTA and CDR2 FQGNSA. Trimming left V 0 bases short and J 11 bases short, with 16 bases between. This CDR3 has 14 residues. The CDR3 DNA reads TGTGCCAGCAGCTTAGCTCCCAGCCGCGAGGCGGCTTTCTTT. Its protein is CASSLAPSREAAFF.

The rearrangement uses TRBV5-8 and TRBJ2-2, with 7 bases identical to TRBD1. This CDR3 contains 18 residues. In germline, CDR1 is SGHTS, CDR2 YDEGEE. The V segment lost 4 bases and the J segment 0 bases; nucleotides outside the gene matches: 12. The DNA for the CDR3 is TGTGCCAGCAGCCCTTACATAAAAACAGGGGCGAACACCGGGGAGCTGTTTTTT. This codes for CASSPYIKTGANTGELFF. Filled out from reference TRBV5-8 and TRBJ2-2, the complete variable domain reads EAGVTQSPTHLIKTRGQQATLRCSPISGHTSVYWYQQALGLGLQFLLWYDEGEERNRGNFPPRFSGRQFPNYSSELNVNALELEDSALYLCASSPYIKTGANTGELFFGEGSRLTVL.

The chain joins TRBV13 to TRBJ2-5; D might be TRBD1 (6 bases). The CDR3 consists of 15 residues. Deletions cut 5 bases from V and 0 bases from J, with 13 bases between. The germline V gene encodes CDR1 PRHDT and CDR2 FYEKMQ (reference sequence). CDR3 sequence: CASSARQADQETQYF. The CDR3, as DNA: TGTGCCAGCAGCGCCCGACAGGCAGACCAAGAGACCCAGTACTTC.

The gene calls are TRBV12-3 or TRBV12-4 and TRBJ1-2, with 10 bases lining up with TRBD1. After removal of 7 bases from V and 8 bases from J, the junction contained 7 bases not matched to a gene. There are 13 residues in the CDR3. The CDR3 DNA is TGTGCCAGCAATCCGGGACAGGGGTACGGCTACACCTTC. Its protein product is CASNPGQGYGYTF.

The CDR3 sequence: CASSRTGNTEAFF. CDR3 nucleotide sequence: TGTGCCAGCAGCCGTACGGGGAACACTGAAGCTTTCTTT. The chain joins TRBV7-6 to TRBJ1-1; D is uncertain. The V end lost 5 bases, the J end lost 1 base, and 8 bases lay between the germline ends. CDR3 length: 13 amino acids. In germline, CDR1 is SGHVS, CDR2 FNYEAQ.

V and J are TRBV28 and TRBJ1-5; D is unresolved. The CDR3 contains 12 residues. Trimming pared 5 bases from V and 4 bases from J, leaving 6 bases between. Germline assignment: CDR1 MDHEN and CDR2 SYDVKM. The CDR3 is CASSPPNQPQHF. The CDR3 DNA sequence: TGTGCCAGCAGTCCCCCTAATCAGCCCCAGCATTTT.

This rearrangement joins TRBV4-1 to TRBJ2-2; D gene ambiguous. Germline loops: CDR1 MGHRA, CDR2 YSYEKL. CDR3 size: 12 residues. V dropped 1 base and J dropped 6 bases, with 3 bases sitting between them. Here the CDR3 reads CASSQAAGELFF. The CDR3 DNA reads as TGCGCCAGCAGCCAAGCCGCCGGGGAGCTGTTTTTT.

The chain is built from TRBV28 and TRBJ2-2; TRBD2 matches 8 bases. Unmatched junction bases numbered 11, after V lost 5 bases and J lost 9 bases. The V gene's germline CDR1 is MDHEN and CDR2 SYDVKM. The CDR3 length is 15 residues. The CDR3: CASSPTQREIRELFF. The CDR3 nucleotides are TGTGCCAGCAGTCCCACCCAGCGGGAGATCCGGGAGCTGTTTTTT.

This chain connects TRBV6-2 or TRBV6-3 to TRBJ2-2; D may be TRBD2 (6 bases). Germline CDR1 is MNHEY and CDR2 is SVGEGT. The CDR3 sequence is 14 residues long. V lost 1 base, J lost 4 bases, and 7 bases lay in between. CDR3 in amino acids: CASSYWGGTGELFF. The CDR3 coding sequence is TGTGCCAGCAGTTACTGGGGAGGCACCGGGGAGCTGTTTTTT.

This clone was seen once. The CDR3 sequence is CASSSPDRSGYTF. The CDR3 nucleotides read TGTGCCAGCAGTTCCCCGGACAGGAGTGGCTACACCTTC. The V call is TRBV12-3 or TRBV12-4, the J call TRBJ1-2, with TRBD1 identical over 7 bases. CDR3 length equals 13 residues. The trim removed 4 bases at V and 7 bases at J, leaving 6 bases unmatched.

Only one count was recorded for this clone. The chain recombines TRBV28 with TRBJ1-1; 8 nucleotides line up with TRBD1. V was pared by 6 bases and J by 8 bases, with 11 bases of the junction left unmatched. Per germline, CDR1 MDHEN and CDR2 SYDVKM. CDR3 length: 14 amino acids. The CDR3 loop is CASSQTDRVKEAFF. The CDR3 DNA is TGTGCCAGCAGCCAAACGGACAGGGTAAAAGAAGCTTTCTTT. Looking up the rest from reference TRBV28 and TRBJ1-1 gives the full variable domain: DVKVTQSSRYLVKRTGEKVFLECVQDMDHENMFWYRQDPGLGLRLIYFSYDVKMKEKGDIPEGYSVSREKKERFSLILESASTNQTSMYLCASSQTDRVKEAFFGQGTRLTVV.

The J gene is TRBJ2-7, the V gene TRBV28; 8 bases map to TRBD1. Germline assignment: CDR1 MDHEN and CDR2 SYDVKM. The CDR3 has 14 amino acids. J lost 1 base, V lost 7 bases, and 6 bases had no gene match. CDR3 sequence (DNA): TGTGCCAGCATCCCAGGGGGCCCATCCTACGAGCAGTACTTC. Translating gives CASIPGGPSYEQYF.

About this clone itself: One junction end disagrees with the germline gene, perhaps due to a read error. V usage is TRBV2 and J usage is TRBJ2-1, with TRBD1 identical over 9 bases. Germline V lookup: CDR1 SNHLY, CDR2 FYNNEI. This CDR3 contains 12 residues. The CDR3 DNA reads TGTGCCAGCACATATGAAAGGGACAGGGCTGTCTTC. This translates into CASTYERDRAVF.

This rearrangement joins TRBV6-4 to TRBJ2-1; TRBD2 matches 10 bases. The CDR3 contains 15 residues. The junction had 11 bases not matched to a gene; V was cut back by 5 bases and J by 10 bases. Germline V lookup: CDR1 MRHNA, CDR2 SNTAGT. The DNA of the CDR3 is TGTGCCAGCAGTCTTGGAATAGCGGGAGGAGGGGAGCAGTTCTTC. Translation gives CASSLGIAGGGEQFF.

This clone was found once. The rearrangement joins TRBV6-5 to TRBJ1-2; D perhaps matches TRBD1 (5 bases). Germline V gene lookup returns CDR1 MNHEY and CDR2 SVGAGI. Trimming cost V 0 bases and J 2 bases, with 10 bases left between them. The CDR3 has 15 residues. In DNA, the CDR3 is TGTGCCAGCAGTTACTCGAATCAGGGCAACTATGGCTACACCTTC. Translated, it gives CASSYSNQGNYGYTF.

This clone was seen more than once but under ten times. This sequence joins TRBV9 and TRBJ2-1; unclear D gene. Germline lookup yields CDR1 SGDLS and CDR2 YYNGEE. The CDR3 is made up of 15 amino acids. V was pared by 4 bases and J by 2 bases, with 13 bases between. CDR3 coding DNA: TGTGCCAGCAGCTACGGGTCCCCGGCCTACAATGAGCAGTTCTTC. Amino acids: CASSYGSPAYNEQFF.

This chain links TRBV6-5 with TRBJ2-2; 9 nucleotides line up with TRBD2. CDR3 size: 16 residues. Per the germline V gene, CDR1 is MNHEY and CDR2 is SVGAGI. Trimming took 0 bases from V and 4 from J; bases not matched to a gene: 3. The CDR3 DNA reads TGTGCCAGCAGTTACTCGAGCGGGGGGCGCACCGGGGAGCTGTTTTTT. Its protein is CASSYSSGGRTGELFF.

The genes are TRBV12-3 or TRBV12-4 and TRBJ2-7; 8 bases align to TRBD1. The ends lost 4 bases at V and 1 base at J; junction bases unmatched: 0. This CDR3 has 13 amino acids. In DNA form, the CDR3 reads TGTGCCAGCAGTTGGGACAGGTCCTACGAGCAGTACTTC. It translates to CASSWDRSYEQYF.

V and J are TRBV5-1 and TRBJ1-1; D unclear. CDR3 length equals 14 residues. Between the trimmed V and J ends, which lost 0 bases and 1 base, there was a span of 7 bases. Germline CDR1 SGHRS, CDR2 YFSETQ. CDR3 amino acids: CASSLVAGNTEAFF. CDR3 bases: TGCGCCAGCAGCTTGGTTGCGGGGAACACTGAAGCTTTCTTT.

This sequence joins TRBV9 and TRBJ1-2; TRBD1 aligns across 9 bases. Unmatched junction bases numbered 14, after V lost 5 bases and J lost 6 bases. The CDR3 extends over 16 amino acids. The germline CDR1 and CDR2 sequences are SGDLS and YYNGEE. Here the CDR3 reads CASRESTGGAVHGYTF. Here the CDR3 DNA reads TGTGCCAGCAGAGAATCAACAGGGGGCGCTGTCCATGGCTACACCTTC.